This is a list of T cell receptor beta chains from one sample in a study of blood T cell repertoires in COVID-19. Assay: immunoSEQ multiplex PCR; the TCRdb copy retains only in-frame clones and omits some. This sample yields 140,000 to 150,000 clones, of which about 85% are seen a single time; roughly 2.5% belongs to the top ten. Specimen: peripheral blood. The origin of the receptors is a human donor with COVID-19, enrolled during active disease. The donor label of this sample is uncertain. Each CDR3 is given with its conserved first and last residue. The D gene is left open where the match is weak. Only part of the rows carry a size: once, few, many, or a class if the clone is expanded.

once,TRBV27,TRBD1,CASSSRGDSRFPNYGYTF
-,TRBV4-1,TRBD1,CASSQGPVTRDRSYEQYF
-,TRBV5-1,TRBD2,CASSSTSGEYNEQFF
-,TRBV18,-,CASSPSLTSYNEQFF
-,TRBV7-2,-,CASSLDPGRGTEAFF
-,TRBV3-1/TRBV3-2,-,CASSNGGSSYEQYF
-,TRBV7-3,TRBD2,CASSAARGGTDTQYF
few,TRBV6-5,-,CASTFLGSNNSPLHF
once,TRBV7-3,-,CASSLDPGDTIYF
-,TRBV2,-,CAGKTEEEGYTF
-,TRBV5-5,TRBD2,CASSFSGGAGEQFF
-,TRBV9,TRBD1,CASSPAPQGVGGNTIYF
once,TRBV3-1/TRBV3-2,-,CASSQINQYTEAFF
-,TRBV29-1,-,CSVGTVLITDTQYF
-,TRBV14,-,CASSHANTGELFF
-,TRBV19,-,CASSKRTAGEKLFF
-,TRBV12-3/TRBV12-4,-,CASSPDSYNEQFF
-,TRBV28,-,CASSSRTGSPLHF
-,TRBV4-2,-,CASSQDWGRDNQPQHF
-,TRBV15,-,CATSRDSFLYEQFF
-,TRBV29-1,TRBD1,CSVQTGNSPLHF
once,TRBV5-1,TRBD2,CASSLALAGTTDTQYF